Listed below are T cell receptor beta chains from one sample, sequenced in a study of a mutant IDH1 vaccine in newly diagnosed glioma. The antigens these receptors bind are not known. The protocol was immunoSEQ multiplex PCR, while the TCRdb copy is restricted to in-frame clones and leaves out a portion. The sample records around 51,000 clones, around 80% being singletons. The sequencing here drew on PBMCs, taken from a glioma patient whose treatment included an IDH1 peptide vaccine. The receptor set was obtained from a woman between 40 and 50 years old with glioma. Both conserved end residues are part of each CDR3. A D gene is named only where the DNA matches it firmly. Rows may omit the clone size; those that give it use once, few, many or a size class.

TRBV5-1	NA	NA	TRBJ2-5	CASSLMSGSQETQYF	TGCGCCAGCAGCTTGATGTCAGGGTCCCAAGAGACCCAGTACTTC
TRBV7-2	NA	NA	TRBJ2-1	CASSSYTGYNEQFF	TGTGCCAGCAGCTCTTACACAGGGTACAATGAGCAGTTCTTC
TRBV4-3	NA	TRBD1	TRBJ1-3	CASSQGTGAGNTIYF	TGCGCCAGCAGCCAAGGGACAGGGGCTGGAAACACCATATATTTT
TRBV7-3	NA	TRBD2	TRBJ2-1	CASGSSGGYNEQFF	TGTGCCAGCGGTAGTAGCGGGGGGTACAATGAGCAGTTCTTC
TRBV6-1	NA	NA	TRBJ1-5	CASSERGIGGTNQPQHF	TGTGCCAGCAGTGAACGGGGGATCGGGGGTACTAATCAGCCCCAGCATTTT
TRBV14	NA	NA	TRBJ1-2	CASSQGRFYGYTF	TGTGCCAGCAGCCAAGGCAGGTTCTATGGCTACACCTTC
TRBV5-4	NA	TRBD1	TRBJ1-6	CASSTPTGGNSPLHF	TGTGCCAGCAGCACCCCGACAGGGGGAAATTCACCCCTCCACTTT
TRBV11-3	few	NA	TRBJ1-6	CASSLDLGTPLHF	TGTGCCAGCAGCTTAGATCTTGGGACACCCCTCCACTTT
TRBV20-1	NA	NA	TRBJ2-1	CSARRADEQFF	TGCAGTGCTAGAAGAGCAGATGAGCAGTTCTTC
TRBV5-1	few	TRBD1	TRBJ1-2	CASSRGTGTGLYGYTF	TGCGCCAGCAGCAGGGGAACCGGGACAGGGCTGTATGGCTACACCTTC
TRBV2	NA	TRBD1	TRBJ2-5	CASSEEGTGTGQYF	TGTGCCAGCAGTGAGGAGGGGACAGGGACTGGCCAGTACTTC
TRBV30	NA	NA	TRBJ1-5	CAWSDGSNQPQHF	TGTGCCTGGAGTGATGGCAGCAATCAGCCCCAGCATTTT
TRBV5-1	NA	NA	TRBJ1-2	CASSLVPNYGYTF	TGCGCCAGCAGCTTGGTCCCTAACTATGGCTACACCTTC
TRBV5-4	NA	NA	TRBJ2-5	CASSPGGTQETQYF	TGTGCCAGCAGCCCCGGGGGCACCCAAGAGACCCAGTACTTC
TRBV5-1	NA	TRBD1	TRBJ1-1	CASAIQGEATEAFF	TGCGCCAGCGCCATTCAGGGGGAAGCCACTGAAGCTTTCTTT
TRBV5-1	NA	NA	TRBJ1-2	CASSLDHYNYGYTF	TGCGCCAGCAGCTTGGACCATTATAACTATGGCTACACCTTC
TRBV7-9	NA	TRBD1	TRBJ1-2	CASSLLGQGPKGGYTF	TGTGCCAGCAGCTTACTAGGACAGGGGCCGAAAGGGGGCTACACCTTC
TRBV6-1	few	NA	TRBJ1-1	CASSGLGTEAFF	TGTGCCAGCAGTGGCCTGGGCACTGAAGCTTTCTTT